This T cell receptor beta chain was captured by sequencing in a study of beta chain features in type 1 diabetes. CDR3 size: 18 residues. V dropped 3 bases and J dropped 4; count of bases not matched to a gene: 9. Germline V lookup: CDR1 LGHNA, CDR2 YNFKEQ. Reverse transcribing all isolated RNA meant expressed TCRB transcripts were sequenced. Produced via immunoSEQ multiplex PCR; TCRdb's table is partial and in-frame only. This table holds a few hundred thousand clones, more than 11% found once. In total, each donor contributed a single heparinised blood draw that averaged about 110 mL. CD4+ naive, central memory, regulatory and stem cell-like memory subsets were isolated by sorting on CD45RO/CCR7/CD25/CD127/CD95/CD27.

The source of this sequence is a man younger than 40 in good health. The genes are TRBV4-2 and TRBJ2-3; 14 nucleotides line up with TRBD2. The sequencing input was naive CD4+ T cells from blood. The CDR3, as DNA: TGTGCCAGCAGCCAGGGTCGACTGGGACTAGCGGGAGCAGATACGCAGTATTTT. As protein: CASSQGRLGLAGADTQYF.